This TCR beta chain was captured by sequencing in a study of blood T cell repertoires in COVID-19. Per the original methods: Estimation of nucleated cell counts was performed using reference gene primer amplification. The protocol was immunoSEQ multiplex PCR, while the TCRdb copy is restricted to in-frame clones and leaves out a portion. Clone size and the V and J calls come from that table; the DNA yielded D and trimming. The sample gives 110,000 or so clones, around 84% of which show up once; around an eighth is in the top ten. Germline CDR1 and CDR2: SEHNR and FQNEAQ (reference sequence). Trimming left V 3 bases short and J 6 bases short, with 17 bases between. The CDR3 has 16 residues.

V usage is TRBV7-9 and J usage is TRBJ1-4, with D possibly being TRBD1 (5 bases). The sequencing sample was made of peripheral blood. This receptor was obtained from a human donor in a cohort sampled during active COVID-19. The chain's CDR3 is CASSLPRTHIDEKLFF. The CDR3 coding sequence is TGTGCCAGCAGCTTGCCCCGGACACATATAGATGAAAAACTGTTTTTT.